Sequencing of this T cell receptor (beta chain) was carried out in a study of cytomegalovirus exposure and HLA in healthy donors. PCR primers comprised 60 Vbeta and 13 Jbeta primers. Libraries were prepared by immunoSEQ multiplex PCR; TCRdb keeps only in-frame clonotypes and omits some of them. The sample lists some 170,000 clones, 81% occurring once. CDR1 and CDR2 (germline): LNHDA, SQIVND (reference sequence). The V end lost 3 bases, the J end lost 4 bases, and 9 bases lay between the germline ends. CDR3 length: 13 residues. The count of this clone is one. Sequencing used PBMCs. The chain uses TRBV19 and TRBJ1-1, with D tentatively TRBD1 (5 bases). The source is a woman younger than 35 in good health and CMV-seropositive. The CDR3 sequence is CASSMRGFTEAFF. The CDR3 DNA reads as TGTGCCAGTAGTATGCGGGGGTTCACTGAAGCTTTCTTT.